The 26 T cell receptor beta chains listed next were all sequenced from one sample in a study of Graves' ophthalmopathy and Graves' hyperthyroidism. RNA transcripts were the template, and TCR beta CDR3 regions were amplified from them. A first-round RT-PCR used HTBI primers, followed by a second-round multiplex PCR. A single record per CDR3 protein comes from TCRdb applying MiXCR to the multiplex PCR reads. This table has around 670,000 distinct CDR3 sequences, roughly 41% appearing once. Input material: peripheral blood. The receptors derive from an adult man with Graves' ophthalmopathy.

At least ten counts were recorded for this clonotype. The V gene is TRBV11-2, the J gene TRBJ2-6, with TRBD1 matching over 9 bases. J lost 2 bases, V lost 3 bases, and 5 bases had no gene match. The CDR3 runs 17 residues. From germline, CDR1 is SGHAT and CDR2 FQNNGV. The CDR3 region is CASSFGQGKTGANVLTF. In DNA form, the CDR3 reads TGTGCCAGCAGCTTCGGACAGGGGAAAACTGGGGCCAACGTCCTGACTTTC. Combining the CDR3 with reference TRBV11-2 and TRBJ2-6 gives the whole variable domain EAGVAQSPRYKIIEKRQSVAFWCNPISGHATLYWYQQILGQGPKLLIQFQNNGVVDDSQLPKDRFSAERLKGVDSTLKIQPAKLEDSAVYLCASSFGQGKTGANVLTFGAGSRLTVL.

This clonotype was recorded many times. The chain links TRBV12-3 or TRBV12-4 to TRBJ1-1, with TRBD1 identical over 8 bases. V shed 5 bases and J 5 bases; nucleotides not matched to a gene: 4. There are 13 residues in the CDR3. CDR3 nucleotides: TGTGCCAGCAGTGGACAGGGAGCAACTGAAGCTTTCTTT. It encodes CASSGQGATEAFF.

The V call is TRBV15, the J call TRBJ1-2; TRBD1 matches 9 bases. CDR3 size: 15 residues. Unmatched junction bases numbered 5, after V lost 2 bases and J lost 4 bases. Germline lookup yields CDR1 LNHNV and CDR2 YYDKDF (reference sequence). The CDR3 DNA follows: TGTGCCACCAGCAGAAGCCGACAGGGGGGCTATGGCTACACCTTC. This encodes CATSRSRQGGYGYTF.

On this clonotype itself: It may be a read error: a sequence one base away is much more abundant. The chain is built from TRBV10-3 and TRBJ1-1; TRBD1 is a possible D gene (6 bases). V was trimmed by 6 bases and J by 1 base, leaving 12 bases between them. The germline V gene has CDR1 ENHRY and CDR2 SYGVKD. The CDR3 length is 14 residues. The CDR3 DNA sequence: TGTGCCATCAGCCCCGGACAGCAGAACACTGAAGCTTTCTTT. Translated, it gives CAISPGQQNTEAFF.

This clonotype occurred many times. CDR3 sequence reads: CASSPIQGLLREQYF. DNA of the CDR3: TGTGCCAGCAGCCCAATACAGGGACTCCTACGCGAGCAGTACTTC. The chain employs TRBV7-9 and TRBJ2-7; D is tentatively TRBD1 or TRBD2 (6 bases each). This CDR3 comprises 15 residues. Germline V gene sequence: CDR1 SEHNR, CDR2 FQNEAQ (reference sequence). V dropped 5 bases and J dropped 6 bases, with 20 bases sitting between them.

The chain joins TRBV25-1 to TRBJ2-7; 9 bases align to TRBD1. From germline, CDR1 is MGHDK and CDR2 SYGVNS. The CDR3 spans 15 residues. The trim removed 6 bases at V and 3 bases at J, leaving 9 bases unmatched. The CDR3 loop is CASRQTGTGLYEQYF. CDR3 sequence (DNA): TGTGCCAGCAGACAAACCGGGACAGGGCTCTACGAGCAGTACTTC.

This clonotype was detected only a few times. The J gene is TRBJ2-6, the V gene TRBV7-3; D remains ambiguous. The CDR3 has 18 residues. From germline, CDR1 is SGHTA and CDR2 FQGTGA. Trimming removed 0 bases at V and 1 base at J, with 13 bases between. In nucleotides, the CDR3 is TGTGCCAGCAGCTTAACGCCCGCCAGCAGATCTGGGGCCAACGTCCTGACTTTC. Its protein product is CASSLTPASRSGANVLTF.

The CDR3 DNA sequence: TGCAGCGTTGAAGGGGGGGCGTCCTCTGGGGCCAACGTCCTGACTTTC. Protein: CSVEGGASSGANVLTF. This rearrangement joins TRBV29-1 to TRBJ2-6, with D perhaps given as TRBD1 or TRBD2 (6 bases each). There are 16 residues in the CDR3. Germline lookup yields CDR1 SQVTM and CDR2 ANQGSEA. V shed 1 base and J shed 0 bases, with 10 bases lying between them.

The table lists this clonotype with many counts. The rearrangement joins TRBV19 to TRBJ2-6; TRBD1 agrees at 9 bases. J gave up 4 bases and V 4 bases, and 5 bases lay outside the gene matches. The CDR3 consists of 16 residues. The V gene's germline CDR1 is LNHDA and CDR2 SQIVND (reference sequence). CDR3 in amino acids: CASSTLQGAGANVLTF. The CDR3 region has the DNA TGTGCCAGTAGTACCTTACAGGGGGCAGGGGCCAACGTCCTGACTTTC.

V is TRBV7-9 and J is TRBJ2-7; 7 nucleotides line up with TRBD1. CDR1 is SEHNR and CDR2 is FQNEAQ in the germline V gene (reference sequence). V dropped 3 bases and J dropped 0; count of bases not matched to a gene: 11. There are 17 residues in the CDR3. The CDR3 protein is CASSFARDSLSSYEQYF. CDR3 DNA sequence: TGTGCCAGCAGCTTTGCTCGGGACAGCCTGAGCTCCTACGAGCAGTACTTC.

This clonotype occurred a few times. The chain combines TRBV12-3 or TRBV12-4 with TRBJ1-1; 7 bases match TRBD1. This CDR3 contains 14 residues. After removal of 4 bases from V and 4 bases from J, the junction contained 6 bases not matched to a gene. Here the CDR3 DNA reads TGTGCCAGCAGTTGGAGGACAGGAAGCACTGAAGCTTTCTTT. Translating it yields CASSWRTGSTEAFF.

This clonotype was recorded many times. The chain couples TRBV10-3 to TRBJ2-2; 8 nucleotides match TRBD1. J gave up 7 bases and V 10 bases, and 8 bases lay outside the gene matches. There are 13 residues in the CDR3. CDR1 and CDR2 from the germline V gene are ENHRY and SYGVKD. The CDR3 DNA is TGTGCCACTCCAGGGGGCTCTGTCGGGGAGCTGTTTTTT. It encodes CATPGGSVGELFF.

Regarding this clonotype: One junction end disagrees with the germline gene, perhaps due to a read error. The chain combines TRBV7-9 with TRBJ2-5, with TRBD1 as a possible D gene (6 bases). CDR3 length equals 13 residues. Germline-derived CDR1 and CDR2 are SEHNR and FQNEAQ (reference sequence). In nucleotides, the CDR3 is TGCGCCAGCAGCTTTACAGGGCCAGAGACCCAGTACTTC. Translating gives CASSFTGPETQYF.

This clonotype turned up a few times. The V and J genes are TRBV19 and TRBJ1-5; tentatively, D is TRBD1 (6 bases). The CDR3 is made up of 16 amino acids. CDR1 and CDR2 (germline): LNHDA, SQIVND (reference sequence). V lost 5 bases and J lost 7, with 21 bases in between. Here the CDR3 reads CASSPLGGQGGQPQHF. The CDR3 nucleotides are TGTGCCAGTAGTCCCCTGGGGGGGCAGGGAGGCCAGCCCCAGCATTTT.

The CDR3 bases are TGCAGCGAGATCGGACGGGAACTAGGGGATACGCAGTATTTT. Amino acid sequence: CSEIGRELGDTQYF. V and J are TRBV29-1 and TRBJ2-3; possibly TRBD2 for D (5 bases). The V gene's germline CDR1 is SQVTM and CDR2 ANQGSEA. Trimming removed 7 bases at V and 6 bases at J, with 20 bases between. The CDR3 has 14 amino acids.

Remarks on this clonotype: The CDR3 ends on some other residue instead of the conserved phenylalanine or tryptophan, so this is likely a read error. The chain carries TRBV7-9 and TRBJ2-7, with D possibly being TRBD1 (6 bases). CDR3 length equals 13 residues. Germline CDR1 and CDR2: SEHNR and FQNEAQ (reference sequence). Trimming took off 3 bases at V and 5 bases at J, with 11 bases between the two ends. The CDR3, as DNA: TGTGCCAGCAGCTTTACAGGGAACCACGAGCAGTACCTC. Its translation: CASSFTGNHEQYL.

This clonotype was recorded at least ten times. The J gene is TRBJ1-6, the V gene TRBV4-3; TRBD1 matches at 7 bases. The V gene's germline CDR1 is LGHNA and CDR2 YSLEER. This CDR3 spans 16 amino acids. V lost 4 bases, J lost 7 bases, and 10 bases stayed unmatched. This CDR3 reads CASSLRQGEGNSPLHF. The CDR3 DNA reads TGCGCCAGCAGCCTAAGGCAGGGGGAAGGCAATTCACCCCTCCACTTT.

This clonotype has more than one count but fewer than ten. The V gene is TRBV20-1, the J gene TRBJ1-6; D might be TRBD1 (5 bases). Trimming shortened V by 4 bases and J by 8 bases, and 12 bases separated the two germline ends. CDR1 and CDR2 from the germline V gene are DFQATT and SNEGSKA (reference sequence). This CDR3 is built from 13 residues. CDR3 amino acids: CSATRDGYSPLHF. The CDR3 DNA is TGCAGTGCTACCCGGGACGGCTATTCACCCCTCCACTTT.

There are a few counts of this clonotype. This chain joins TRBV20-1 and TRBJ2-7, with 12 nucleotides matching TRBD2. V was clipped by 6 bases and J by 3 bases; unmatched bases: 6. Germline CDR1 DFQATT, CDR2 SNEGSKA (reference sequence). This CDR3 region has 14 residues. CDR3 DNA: TGCAGTGCCCCCGGACTAGCGGGACGCTACGAGCAGTACTTC. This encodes CSAPGLAGRYEQYF.

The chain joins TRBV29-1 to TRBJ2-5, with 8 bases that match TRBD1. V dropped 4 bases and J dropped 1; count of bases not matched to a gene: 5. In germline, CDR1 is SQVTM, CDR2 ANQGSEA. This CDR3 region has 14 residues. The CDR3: CSVGGTGSQETQYF. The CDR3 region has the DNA TGCAGCGTTGGCGGGACAGGCTCCCAAGAGACCCAGTACTTC.

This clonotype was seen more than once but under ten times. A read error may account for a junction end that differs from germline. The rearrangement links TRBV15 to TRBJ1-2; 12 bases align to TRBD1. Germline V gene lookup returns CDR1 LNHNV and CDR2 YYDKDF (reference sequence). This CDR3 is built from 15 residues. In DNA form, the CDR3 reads TGTGCCAGCAGCGGGGGACAGGGGGCGCAGTATGGCTACACCTTC. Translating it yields CASSGGQGAQYGYTF.

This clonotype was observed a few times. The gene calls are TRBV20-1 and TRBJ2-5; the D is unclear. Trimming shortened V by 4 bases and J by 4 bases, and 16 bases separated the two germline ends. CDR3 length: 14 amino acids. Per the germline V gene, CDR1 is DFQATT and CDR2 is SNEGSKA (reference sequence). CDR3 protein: CSAMAPQVGETQYF. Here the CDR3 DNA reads TGCAGTGCTATGGCACCGCAGGTTGGAGAGACCCAGTACTTC.

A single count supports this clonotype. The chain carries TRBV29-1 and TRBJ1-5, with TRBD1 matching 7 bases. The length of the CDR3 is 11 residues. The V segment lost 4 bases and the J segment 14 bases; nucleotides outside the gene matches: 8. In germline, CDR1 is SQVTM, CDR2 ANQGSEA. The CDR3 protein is CSVGQGMTEHF. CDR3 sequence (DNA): TGCAGCGTTGGACAGGGTATGACCGAGCATTTT.

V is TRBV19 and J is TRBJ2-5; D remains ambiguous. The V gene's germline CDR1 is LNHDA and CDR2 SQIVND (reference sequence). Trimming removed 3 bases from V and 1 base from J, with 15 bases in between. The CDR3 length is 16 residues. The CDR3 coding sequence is TGTGCCAGTAGTATGTCTCCTCAAGAAGTCCAAGAGACCCAGTACTTC. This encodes CASSMSPQEVQETQYF.

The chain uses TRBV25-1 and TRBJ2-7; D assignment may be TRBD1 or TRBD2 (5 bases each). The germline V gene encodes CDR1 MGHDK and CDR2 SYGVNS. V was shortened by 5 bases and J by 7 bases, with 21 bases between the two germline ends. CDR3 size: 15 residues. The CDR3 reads CASSSGQSSYNEQYF. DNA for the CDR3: TGTGCCAGCAGTTCGGGGCAGAGCTCCTACAATGAGCAGTACTTC.

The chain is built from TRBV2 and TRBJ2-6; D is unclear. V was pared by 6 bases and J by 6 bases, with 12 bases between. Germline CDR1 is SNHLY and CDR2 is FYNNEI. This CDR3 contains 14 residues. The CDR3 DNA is TGTGCCAGCAGCCGGAGCTCTAAGGCCAACGTCCTGACTTTC. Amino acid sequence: CASSRSSKANVLTF.